This T cell receptor (beta chain) stems from a study of T cell changes during pregnancy in multiple sclerosis. Assay: immunoSEQ multiplex PCR; the TCRdb copy retains only in-frame clones and omits some. The repertoire holds about 36,000 clones, with about 91% as singletons. The V gene lost 3 bases and the J gene lost 0 bases, with 11 bases spanning the gap. The CDR3 consists of 15 residues. In germline, CDR1 is SGHTA, CDR2 FQGTGA. The chain combines TRBV7-3 with TRBJ1-2; D might be TRBD1 (5 bases). The sample in question was CD8+ T cells from peripheral blood mononuclear cells, obtained in the third trimester of pregnancy. This TCR came from a female donor with multiple sclerosis, enrolled in a pregnancy study. CDR3 residues: CASSFGAGTNYGYTF. CDR3 nucleotides: TGTGCCAGCAGCTTTGGGGCAGGGACTAACTATGGCTACACCTTC.